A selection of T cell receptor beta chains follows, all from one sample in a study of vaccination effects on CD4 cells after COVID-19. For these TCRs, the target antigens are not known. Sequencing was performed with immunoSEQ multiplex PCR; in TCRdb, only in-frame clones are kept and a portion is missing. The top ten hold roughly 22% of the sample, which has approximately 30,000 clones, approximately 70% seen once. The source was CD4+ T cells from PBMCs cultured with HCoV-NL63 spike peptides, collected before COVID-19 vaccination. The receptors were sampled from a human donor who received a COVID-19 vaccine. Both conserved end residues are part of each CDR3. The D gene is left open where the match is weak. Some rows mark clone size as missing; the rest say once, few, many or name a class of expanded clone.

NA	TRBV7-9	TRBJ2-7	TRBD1	CASSLGTGGLRYEQYF	TGTGCCAGCAGCTTAGGAACAGGGGGCCTCCGATACGAGCAGTACTTC
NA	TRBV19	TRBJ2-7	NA	CASSIRGFYEQYF	TGTGCCAGTAGTATCCGGGGCTTCTACGAGCAGTACTTC
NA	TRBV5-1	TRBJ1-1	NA	CASSLGEGLNTEAFF	TGCGCCAGCAGCTTGGGAGAGGGCTTGAACACTGAAGCTTTCTTT
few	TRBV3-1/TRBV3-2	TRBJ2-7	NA	CASSPMANSYEQYF	TGTGCCAGCAGCCCTATGGCGAATTCCTACGAGCAGTACTTC
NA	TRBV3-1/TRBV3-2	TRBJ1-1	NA	CASSQETVNTEAFF	TGTGCCAGCAGCCAAGAGACGGTGAACACTGAAGCTTTCTTT
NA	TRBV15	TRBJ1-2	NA	CATSRDNGYGYTF	TGTGCCACCAGCAGAGATAACGGCTATGGCTACACCTTC
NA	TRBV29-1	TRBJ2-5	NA	CSVHGGGETQYF	TGCAGCGTCCACGGGGGTGGGGAGACCCAGTACTTC
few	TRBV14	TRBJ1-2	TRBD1	CASSRTGDGYTF	TGTGCCAGCAGCCGTACAGGGGACGGCTACACCTTC
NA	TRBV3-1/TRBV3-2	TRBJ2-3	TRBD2	CASSRSGGSTDTQYF	TGTGCCAGCAGCCGTAGCGGGGGGTCCACAGATACGCAGTATTTT
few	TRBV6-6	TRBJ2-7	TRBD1	CASSSQGAVYEQYF	TGTGCCAGCAGTTCCCAGGGGGCCGTCTACGAGCAGTACTTC
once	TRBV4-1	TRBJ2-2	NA	CASSQRFTGELFF	TGCGCCAGCAGCCAACGGTTCACCGGGGAGCTGTTTTTT
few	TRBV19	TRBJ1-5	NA	CASRLGQMSNQPQHF	TGTGCCAGTAGGTTGGGACAAATGAGCAATCAGCCCCAGCATTTT
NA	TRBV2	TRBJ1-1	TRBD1	CATNRGADTEAFF	TGTGCCACTAACAGGGGAGCGGACACTGAAGCTTTCTTT
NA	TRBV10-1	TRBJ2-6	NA	CASSESVRGVSSGANVLTF	TGCGCCAGCAGTGAGTCAGTTAGGGGGGTCAGCTCTGGGGCCAACGTCCTGACTTTC
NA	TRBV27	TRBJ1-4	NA	CASSFPRATNEKLFF	TGTGCCAGCAGTTTTCCCAGGGCAACTAATGAAAAACTGTTTTTT
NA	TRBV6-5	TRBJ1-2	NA	CASSYLMERGYTF	TGTGCCAGCAGTTACCTTATGGAGCGGGGCTACACCTTC
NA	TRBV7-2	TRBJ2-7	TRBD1	CASSAGGQGTYEQYF	TGTGCCAGCAGCGCCGGTGGACAGGGCACCTACGAGCAGTACTTC
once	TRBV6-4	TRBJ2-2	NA	CASSPTAERSTGELFF	TGTGCCAGCAGTCCAACGGCCGAACGTTCCACCGGGGAGCTGTTTTTT
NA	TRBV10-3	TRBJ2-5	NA	CAISDLGAGQETQYF	TGTGCCATCAGTGACCTAGGAGCCGGACAAGAGACCCAGTACTTC
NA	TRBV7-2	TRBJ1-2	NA	CASSLEGARRGYTF	TGTGCCAGCAGCTTAGAAGGGGCAAGGAGGGGCTACACCTTC
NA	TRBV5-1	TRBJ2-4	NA	CASSWGDNWDIQYF	TGCGCCAGCAGCTGGGGGGACAATTGGGACATTCAGTACTTC
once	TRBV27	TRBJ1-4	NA	CASSPSPRSNEKLFF	TGTGCCAGCAGTCCCAGCCCCCGCAGTAATGAAAAACTGTTTTTT
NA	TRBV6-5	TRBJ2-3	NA	CASTLGGDTQYF	TGTGCCAGCACACTAGGCGGAGATACGCAGTATTTT
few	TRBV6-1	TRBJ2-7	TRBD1	CASSEGAGGIDEQYF	TGTGCCAGCAGTGAAGGGGCAGGGGGCATCGACGAGCAGTACTTC
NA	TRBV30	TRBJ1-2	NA	CAWYRDGYTF	TGTGCCTGGTACAGGGACGGCTACACCTTC
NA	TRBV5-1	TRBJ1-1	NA	CASSEALTPMNTEAFF	TGCGCCAGCAGCGAAGCCCTAACGCCGATGAACACTGAAGCTTTCTTT
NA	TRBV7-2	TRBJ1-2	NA	CASSLESGGNYGYTF	TGTGCCAGCAGCTTAGAGTCGGGGGGAAACTATGGCTACACCTTC
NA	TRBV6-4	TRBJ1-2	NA	CASSVGFGTTASYGYTF	TGTGCCAGCAGCGTGGGCTTCGGCACGACCGCTAGCTATGGCTACACCTTC
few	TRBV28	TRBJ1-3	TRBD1	CASSPGQALVGNTIYF	TGTGCCAGCAGCCCGGGACAGGCACTGGTAGGAAACACCATATATTTT
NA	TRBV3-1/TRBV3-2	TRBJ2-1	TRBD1	CASSQSLQGNEQFF	TGTGCCAGCAGCCAATCCTTACAGGGGAATGAGCAGTTCTTC
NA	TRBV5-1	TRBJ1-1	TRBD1	CASSLEDRGNTEAFF	TGCGCCAGCAGCTTGGAAGACAGGGGGAACACTGAAGCTTTCTTT
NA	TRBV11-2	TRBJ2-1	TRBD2	CASSSRLAGVGNEQFF	TGTGCCAGCAGCTCGCGACTAGCGGGAGTTGGTAATGAGCAGTTCTTC
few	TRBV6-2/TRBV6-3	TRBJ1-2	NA	CASSYVNYGYTF	TGTGCCAGCAGTTACGTAAACTATGGCTACACCTTC
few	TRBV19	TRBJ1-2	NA	CASSIRQGANYGYTF	TGTGCCAGTAGTATTCGGCAGGGCGCTAACTATGGCTACACCTTC
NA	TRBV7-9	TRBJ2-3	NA	CASSSIGRGSTDTQYF	TGTGCCAGCAGCTCCATCGGGAGAGGTAGCACAGATACGCAGTATTTT
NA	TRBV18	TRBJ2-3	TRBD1	CASSRDRATDTQYF	TGTGCCAGCTCACGGGACAGGGCCACAGATACGCAGTATTTT